This T cell receptor (beta chain) was recovered during a study of identical twins. Findings and caveats of the study: Out-of-frame TCR alpha sharing in monozygotic twins exceeded recombination model predictions. Analyses based on zero insertions could be partly confounded by invariant MAIT and iNKT cells. Out-of-frame alpha sequences common to twins were enriched for low generation probability. A cross-sectional statistical analysis, not follow-up of the same donors, supported the conclusions.

The ends lost 5 bases at V and 6 bases at J; junction bases unmatched: 7. Germline CDR1 reads SGHTA; CDR2 reads FQGNSA. CDR3 length equals 14 residues. Concerning this clonotype itself: Its antigen is not known.

TCRdb ran MiXCR on the 5' RACE reads and lists one entry per CDR3 protein. This table holds approximately 630,000 distinct CDR3 sequences, roughly 7.2% found once. These data were also filed under a second study, of yellow fever vaccine responses in identical twins.

The chain joins TRBV7-2 to TRBJ1-1; TRBD1 matches at 9 bases. The receptor was isolated from a woman between 18 and 30 years old in good health. The sequenced sample consisted of PBMCs. The CDR3 nucleotides read TGTGCCAGCAGCATGGGACAGGGTAGGGCTGAAGCTTTCTTT. Amino acids: CASSMGQGRAEAFF.